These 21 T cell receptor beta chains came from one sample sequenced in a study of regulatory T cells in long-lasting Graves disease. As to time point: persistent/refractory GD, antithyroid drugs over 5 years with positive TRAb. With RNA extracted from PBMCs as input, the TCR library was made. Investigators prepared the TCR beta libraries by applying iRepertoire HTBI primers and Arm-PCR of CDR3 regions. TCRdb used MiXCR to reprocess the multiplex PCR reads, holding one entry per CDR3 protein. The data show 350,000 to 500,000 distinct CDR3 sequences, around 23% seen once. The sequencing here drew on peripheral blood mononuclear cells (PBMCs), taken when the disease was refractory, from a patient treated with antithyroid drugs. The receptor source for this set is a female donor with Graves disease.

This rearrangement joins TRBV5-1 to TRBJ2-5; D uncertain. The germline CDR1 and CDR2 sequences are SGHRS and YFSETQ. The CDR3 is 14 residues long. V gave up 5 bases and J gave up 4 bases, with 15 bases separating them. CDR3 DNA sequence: TGCGCCAGCAGACAATTAACGTCGGGAGAGACCCAGTACTTC. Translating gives CASRQLTSGETQYF.

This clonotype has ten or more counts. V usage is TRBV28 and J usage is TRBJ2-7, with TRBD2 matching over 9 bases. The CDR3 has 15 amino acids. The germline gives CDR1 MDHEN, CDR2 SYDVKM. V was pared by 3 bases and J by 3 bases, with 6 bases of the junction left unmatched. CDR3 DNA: TGTGCCAGCAGTTTCGGACTAGCGCCAAGCTACGAGCAGTACTTC. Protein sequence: CASSFGLAPSYEQYF.

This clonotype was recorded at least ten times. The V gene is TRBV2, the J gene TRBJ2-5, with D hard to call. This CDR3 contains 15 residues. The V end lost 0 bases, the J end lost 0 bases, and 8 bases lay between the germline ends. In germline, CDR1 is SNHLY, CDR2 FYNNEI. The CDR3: CASSEAGLYQETQYF. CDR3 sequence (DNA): TGTGCCAGCAGTGAAGCCGGGTTGTACCAAGAGACCCAGTACTTC.

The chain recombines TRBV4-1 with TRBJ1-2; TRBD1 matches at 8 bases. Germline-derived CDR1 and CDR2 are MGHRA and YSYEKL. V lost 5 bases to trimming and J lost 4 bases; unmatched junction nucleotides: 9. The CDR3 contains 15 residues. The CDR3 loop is CASSISGQGGYGYTF. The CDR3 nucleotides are TGCGCCAGCAGCATAAGCGGACAGGGTGGCTATGGCTACACCTTC.

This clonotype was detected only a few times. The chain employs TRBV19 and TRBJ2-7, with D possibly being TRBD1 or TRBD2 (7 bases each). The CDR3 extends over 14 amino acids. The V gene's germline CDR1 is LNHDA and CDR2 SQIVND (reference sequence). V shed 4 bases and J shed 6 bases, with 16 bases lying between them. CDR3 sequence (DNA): TGTGCCAGTAGTACAGACAGGGAGGGGGCCGAGCAGTACTTC. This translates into CASSTDREGAEQYF.

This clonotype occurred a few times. In DNA, the CDR3 is TGCAGTGCTAGATCAGGAGCCGGTGATCTAGAGACCCAGTACTTC. Its translation: CSARSGAGDLETQYF. This chain joins TRBV20-1 and TRBJ2-5, with no clear D. The CDR3 totals 15 residues. Trimming took 2 bases from V and 4 from J, leaving 17 bases between them. The germline gives CDR1 DFQATT, CDR2 SNEGSKA (reference sequence).

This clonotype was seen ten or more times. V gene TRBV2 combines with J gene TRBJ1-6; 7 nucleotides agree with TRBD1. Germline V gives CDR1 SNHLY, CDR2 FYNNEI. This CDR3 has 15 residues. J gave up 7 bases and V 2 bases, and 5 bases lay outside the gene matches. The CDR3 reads CASSESQGGNSPLHF. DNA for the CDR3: TGTGCCAGCAGTGAATCGCAGGGGGGGAATTCACCCCTCCACTTT.

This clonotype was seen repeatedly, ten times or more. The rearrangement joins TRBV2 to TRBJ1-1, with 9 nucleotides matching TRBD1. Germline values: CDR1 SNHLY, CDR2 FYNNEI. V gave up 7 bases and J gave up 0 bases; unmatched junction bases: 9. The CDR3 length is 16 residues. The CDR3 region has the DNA TGTGCCAGCACCGATGGTACAGGGGGCATGAACACTGAAGCTTTCTTT. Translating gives CASTDGTGGMNTEAFF.

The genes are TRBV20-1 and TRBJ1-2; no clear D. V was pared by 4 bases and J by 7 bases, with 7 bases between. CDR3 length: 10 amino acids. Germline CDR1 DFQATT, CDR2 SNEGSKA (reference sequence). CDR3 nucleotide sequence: TGCAGTGCTATAGAGGGTGGCTACACCTTC. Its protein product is CSAIEGGYTF.

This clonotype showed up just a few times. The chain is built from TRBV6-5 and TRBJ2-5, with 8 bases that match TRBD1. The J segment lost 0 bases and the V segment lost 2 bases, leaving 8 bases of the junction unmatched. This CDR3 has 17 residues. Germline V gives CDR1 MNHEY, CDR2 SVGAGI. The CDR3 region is CASSYPLGQGDQETQYF. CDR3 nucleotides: TGTGCCAGCAGTTACCCATTAGGACAGGGTGACCAAGAGACCCAGTACTTC.

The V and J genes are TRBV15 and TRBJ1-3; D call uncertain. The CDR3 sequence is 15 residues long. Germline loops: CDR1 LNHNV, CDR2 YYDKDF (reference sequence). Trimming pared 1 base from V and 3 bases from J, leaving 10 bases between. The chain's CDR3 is CATSRGPNLGNTIYF. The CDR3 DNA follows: TGTGCCACCAGCAGAGGTCCCAACCTTGGAAACACCATATATTTT. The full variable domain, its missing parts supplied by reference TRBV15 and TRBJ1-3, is DAMVIQNPRYQVTQFGKPVTLSCSQTLNHNVMYWYQQKSSQAPKLLFHYYDKDFNNEADTPDNFQSRRPNTSFCFLDIRSPGLGDTAMYLCATSRGPNLGNTIYFGEGSWLTVV.

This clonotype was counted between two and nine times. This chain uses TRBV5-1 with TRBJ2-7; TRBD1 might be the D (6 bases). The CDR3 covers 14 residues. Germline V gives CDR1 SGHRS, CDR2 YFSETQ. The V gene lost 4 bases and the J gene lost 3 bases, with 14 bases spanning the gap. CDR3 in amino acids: CASSPDSSLYEQYF. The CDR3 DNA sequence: TGCGCCAGCAGCCCGGACAGTTCCCTCTACGAGCAGTACTTC.

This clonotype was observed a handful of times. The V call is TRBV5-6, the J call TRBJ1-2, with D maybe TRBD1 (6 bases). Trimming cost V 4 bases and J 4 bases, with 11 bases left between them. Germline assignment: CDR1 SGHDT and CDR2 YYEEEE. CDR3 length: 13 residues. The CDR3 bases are TGTGCCAGCAGCACCTTACAGGGCTATGGCTACACCTTC. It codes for CASSTLQGYGYTF.

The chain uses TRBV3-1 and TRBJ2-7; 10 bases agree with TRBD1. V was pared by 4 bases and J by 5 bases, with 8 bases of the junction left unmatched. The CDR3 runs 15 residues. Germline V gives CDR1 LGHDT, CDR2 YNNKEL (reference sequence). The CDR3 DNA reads TGTGCCAGCAGCCCCCTTTGGGGGACAGGGGACGAGCAGTACTTC. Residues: CASSPLWGTGDEQYF.

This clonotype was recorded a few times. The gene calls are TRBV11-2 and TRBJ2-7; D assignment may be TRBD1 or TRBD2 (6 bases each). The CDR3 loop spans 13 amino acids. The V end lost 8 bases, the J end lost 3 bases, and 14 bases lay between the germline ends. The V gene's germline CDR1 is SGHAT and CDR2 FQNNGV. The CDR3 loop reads CASALGGVYEQYF. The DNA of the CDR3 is TGTGCCAGCGCCCTCGGGGGCGTCTACGAGCAGTACTTC.

CDR3 in amino acids: CASSLAPEPLTSYNSPLHF. The CDR3 region has the DNA TGTGCCAGCAGCTTAGCGCCCGAGCCCCTAACCTCCTATAATTCACCCCTCCACTTT. The chain couples TRBV7-8 to TRBJ1-6, with D unclear. Looked up from germline, CDR1 is SGHVS and CDR2 is FQNEAQ. Trimming cost V 0 bases and J 0 bases, with 15 bases left between them. The CDR3 has 19 residues. Full variable domain (rest looked up from reference TRBV7-8 and TRBJ1-6): GAGVSQSPRYKVAKRGQDVALRCDPISGHVSLFWYQQALGQGPEFLTYFQNEAQLDKSGLPSDRFFAERPEGSVSTLKIQRTQQEDSAVYLCASSLAPEPLTSYNSPLHFGNGTRLTVT.

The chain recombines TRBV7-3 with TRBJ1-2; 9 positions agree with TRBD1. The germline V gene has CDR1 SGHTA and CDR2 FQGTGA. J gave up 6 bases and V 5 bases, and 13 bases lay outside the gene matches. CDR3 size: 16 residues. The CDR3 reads CASSPYPGTGPHGYTF. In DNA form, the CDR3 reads TGTGCCAGCAGCCCCTATCCCGGGACAGGGCCCCATGGCTACACCTTC.

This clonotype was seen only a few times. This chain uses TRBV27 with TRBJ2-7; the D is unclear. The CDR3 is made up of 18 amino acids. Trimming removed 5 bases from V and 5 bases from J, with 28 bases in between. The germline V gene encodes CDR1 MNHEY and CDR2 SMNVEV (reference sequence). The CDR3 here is CASSTPWSGQVLNHEQYF. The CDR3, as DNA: TGTGCCAGCAGTACCCCCTGGTCCGGCCAGGTCCTAAATCACGAGCAGTACTTC.

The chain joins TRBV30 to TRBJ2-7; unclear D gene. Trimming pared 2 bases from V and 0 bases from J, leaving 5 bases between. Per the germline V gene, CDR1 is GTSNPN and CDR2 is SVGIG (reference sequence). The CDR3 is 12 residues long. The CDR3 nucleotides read TGTGCCTGGAGTATTAGCTCCTACGAGCAGTACTTC. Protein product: CAWSISSYEQYF.

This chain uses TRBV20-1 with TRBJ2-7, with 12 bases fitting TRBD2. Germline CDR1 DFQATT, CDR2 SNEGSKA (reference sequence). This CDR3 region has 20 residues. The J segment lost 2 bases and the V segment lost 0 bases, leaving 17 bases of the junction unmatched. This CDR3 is CSARDPGFSLAGGDPYEQYF. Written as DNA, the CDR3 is TGCAGTGCTAGAGATCCTGGGTTTTCTCTAGCGGGAGGGGACCCCTACGAGCAGTACTTC.

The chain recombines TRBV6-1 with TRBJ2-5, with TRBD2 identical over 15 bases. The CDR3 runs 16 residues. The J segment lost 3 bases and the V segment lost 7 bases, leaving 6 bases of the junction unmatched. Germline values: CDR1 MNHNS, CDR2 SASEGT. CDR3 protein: CASTPGLAGGKETQYF. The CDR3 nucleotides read TGTGCCAGCACCCCGGGACTAGCGGGGGGAAAAGAGACCCAGTACTTC.